These 32 T cell receptor beta chains were sequenced from one sample in a study of cytomegalovirus exposure and HLA in healthy donors. The PCR was carried out with 60 Vbeta primers and 13 Jbeta primers. The repertoire was sequenced with immunoSEQ multiplex PCR; TCRdb's copy has only in-frame clones and lacks some. Of 75,000 or so clones in the sample, 74% are singletons; the top ten hold about 20%. Sample: PBMCs. The receptors here all came from a young woman in good health and CMV-seropositive.

The chain combines TRBV23-1 with TRBJ2-7; a weak D match, TRBD2 (6 bases). TRBV23-1 counts as an open reading frame of uncertain function. This CDR3 region has 14 residues. V lost 10 bases, J lost 2 bases, and 18 bases lay in between. The CDR3 DNA is TGCGCCACCATCTGGGGGGATTTTCCCTACGAGCAGTACTTC. It yields the protein CATIWGDFPYEQYF.

The chain uses TRBV23-1 and TRBJ2-5, with D unresolved. TRBV23-1 is an open reading frame, and its role is uncertain. The ends were cut back, 4 bases at V and 2 bases at J, with 2 bases in the middle. CDR3 length: 11 amino acids. The CDR3 nucleotides read TGCGCCAGCAGTCCACAAGAGACCCAGTACTTC. It translates to CASSPQETQYF.

V gene TRBV7-2 combines with J gene TRBJ2-7, with a weak D call TRBD1 (7 bases). The CDR3 has 12 residues. Germline CDR1 reads SGHTA; CDR2 reads FQGNSA. The V gene lost 11 bases and the J gene lost 0 bases, with 11 bases spanning the gap. The CDR3 DNA reads as TGTGCCGCGGAGGGGGCCTCCTACGAGCAGTACTTC. It is translated as CAAEGASYEQYF.

The DNA for the CDR3 is TGTGCCAGCAGCGGGACAGGGACCTACGAGCAGTACTTC. It is translated as CASSGTGTYEQYF. The chain is built from TRBV2 and TRBJ2-7, with TRBD1 matching over 9 bases. The germline gives CDR1 SNHLY, CDR2 FYNNEI. The V segment lost 6 bases and the J segment 2 bases; nucleotides outside the gene matches: 2. The CDR3 spans 13 residues.

This sequence joins TRBV10-2 and TRBJ1-1; 9 bases align to TRBD1. The CDR3 is 14 amino acids. The V gene's germline CDR1 is WSHSY and CDR2 SAAADI. The junction had 7 bases not matched to a gene; V was cut back by 6 bases and J by 5 bases. The CDR3 nucleotides read TGCGCCAGCAGGTTACAGGGGGCGAATACTGAAGCTTTCTTT. Translating it yields CASRLQGANTEAFF.

This chain links TRBV7-2 with TRBJ2-5; D is undetermined. With 3 bases removed from V and 4 bases from J, the gap between germline ends came to 12 bases. The germline V gene encodes CDR1 SGHTA and CDR2 FQGNSA. The length of the CDR3 is 14 residues. This CDR3 is CASSFASRVETQYF. The CDR3 DNA is TGTGCCAGCAGCTTCGCCTCCCGGGTAGAGACCCAGTACTTC.

V usage is TRBV29-1 and J usage is TRBJ2-3, with TRBD1 identical over 11 bases. This CDR3 region has 14 residues. V lost 4 bases to trimming and J lost 4 bases; unmatched junction nucleotides: 4. Germline V gives CDR1 SQVTM, CDR2 ANQGSEA. Here the CDR3 reads CSVAGQGGSDTQYF. The CDR3 DNA reads as TGCAGCGTTGCGGGACAGGGGGGCTCAGATACGCAGTATTTT.

The table lists this clone with many counts. DNA of the CDR3: TGTGCCAGCAGCCAAGAACTAGCGGGTAATAGTCATGAGCAGTTCTTC. Translating gives CASSQELAGNSHEQFF. The chain joins TRBV4-2 to TRBJ2-1; 9 bases align to TRBD2. The CDR3 is 16 residues long. With V trimmed by 0 bases and J by 8 bases, 8 bases remained unmatched. Germline CDR1 LGHNA, CDR2 YNFKEQ.

The chain couples TRBV15 to TRBJ2-2; D might be TRBD2 (5 bases). The germline V gene encodes CDR1 LNHNV and CDR2 YYDKDF (reference sequence). Trimming stripped 5 bases from V and 5 bases from J, with 12 bases between. The CDR3 contains 14 residues. CDR3 region: CATSLDGETGELFF. As DNA, the CDR3 is TGTGCCACCAGCCTCGACGGGGAAACCGGGGAGCTGTTTTTT.

This chain connects TRBV4-1 to TRBJ2-7, with D possibly TRBD1 on 6 matching bases. The germline V and J ends were trimmed by 1 base and 3 bases, with 16 bases remaining between them. CDR3 length: 16 amino acids. Germline values: CDR1 MGHRA, CDR2 YSYEKL. CDR3 bases: TGCGCCAGCAGCCAAGTCGGGGCAGGGGTCATCTACGAGCAGTACTTC. It encodes CASSQVGAGVIYEQYF.

The genes are TRBV7-8 and TRBJ1-2; no clear D gene. V gave up 2 bases and J gave up 2 bases, with 12 bases separating them. Germline values: CDR1 SGHVS, CDR2 FQNEAQ. The CDR3 is made up of 15 amino acids. CDR3 DNA: TGTGCCAGCAGCTTAAGAGCTCGGTTCAACTATGGCTACACCTTC. Translation gives CASSLRARFNYGYTF.

V is TRBV4-1 and J is TRBJ2-2, with D perhaps matching TRBD2 (6 bases). Looked up from germline, CDR1 is MGHRA and CDR2 is YSYEKL. The CDR3 extends over 17 amino acids. Trimming pared 1 base from V and 5 bases from J, leaving 17 bases between. The CDR3 coding sequence is TGCGCCAGCAGCCAAGTTAGGTCCGGGAGTTGGACCGGGGAGCTGTTTTTT. Translating gives CASSQVRSGSWTGELFF.

This sequence joins TRBV6-5 and TRBJ1-1; no definite D call. This CDR3 spans 14 amino acids. Trimming pared 4 bases from V and 6 bases from J, leaving 15 bases between. Germline V CDR1 and CDR2: MNHEY, SVGAGI. The CDR3 nucleotides read TGTGCCAGCAGTTCCCAGCCCAGGAAGGCTGAAGCTTTCTTT. Protein: CASSSQPRKAEAFF.

The sample holds a few counts of this clone. The V and J genes are TRBV27 and TRBJ2-7; 7 bases are shared with TRBD2. The CDR3 covers 16 residues. Trimming cost V 0 bases and J 5 bases; bases outside gene matches: 10. Germline CDR1 and CDR2: MNHEY and SMNVEV (reference sequence). The CDR3 reads CASSLSGPRGRDEQYF. CDR3 nucleotide sequence: TGTGCCAGCAGTTTATCGGGCCCCCGGGGGAGGGACGAGCAGTACTTC.

The chain recombines TRBV30 with TRBJ1-5; D perhaps matches TRBD1 (5 bases). This CDR3 region has 16 residues. Germline CDR1 and CDR2: GTSNPN and SVGIG (reference sequence). Trimming left V 0 bases short and J 0 bases short, with 12 bases between. Written as DNA, the CDR3 is TGTGCCTGGAGTGTACGGGGACTTTCTAGCAATCAGCCCCAGCATTTT. Translated: CAWSVRGLSSNQPQHF.

CDR3 loop: CASSLGRGGIHTQYF. The DNA for the CDR3 is TGTGCCAGCAGCTTAGGGCGGGGAGGGATACATACGCAGTATTTT. The chain is built from TRBV7-9 and TRBJ2-3; 7 bases are a match to TRBD2. The J segment lost 7 bases and the V segment lost 1 base, leaving 8 bases of the junction unmatched. Germline values: CDR1 SEHNR, CDR2 FQNEAQ (reference sequence). CDR3 length: 15 amino acids. The full variable domain, its missing parts supplied by reference TRBV7-9 and TRBJ2-3, is DTGVSQNPRHKITKRGQNVTFRCDPISEHNRLYWYRQTLGQGPEFLTYFQNEAQLEKSRLLSDRFSAERPKGSFSTLEIQRTEQGDSAMYLCASSLGRGGIHTQYFGPGTRLTVL.

The DNA of the CDR3 is TGTGCCAGCAGCTCCTTAGGTAGGGGAATGACTGAAGCTTTCTTT. Its translation: CASSSLGRGMTEAFF. The chain joins TRBV11-2 to TRBJ1-1, with TRBD1 as a possible D gene (5 bases). Trimming left V 4 bases short and J 5 bases short, with 17 bases between. The length of the CDR3 is 15 residues. Germline V gene data show CDR1 as SGHAT and CDR2 as FQNNGV.

The CDR3 reads CASSNSGGYSYNEQFF. In nucleotides, the CDR3 is TGTGCCAGCTCCAACTCGGGAGGCTACTCCTACAATGAGCAGTTCTTC. The chain is built from TRBV18 and TRBJ2-1; 7 bases are shared with TRBD2. The CDR3 is 16 residues long. Germline CDR1 reads KGHSH; CDR2 reads LQKENI. The junction had 8 bases not matched to a gene; V was cut back by 6 bases and J by 0 bases. The full variable domain, completed using reference TRBV18 and TRBJ2-1, is NAGVMQNPRHLVRRRGQEARLRCSPMKGHSHVYWYRQLPEEGLKFMVYLQKENIIDESGMPKERFSAEFPKEGPSILRIQQVVRGDSAAYFCASSNSGGYSYNEQFFGPGTRLTVL.

As to this clone: The junction departs from germline at one end; a sequencing error may be responsible. V is TRBV25-1 and J is TRBJ1-1, with no clear D. The CDR3 has 11 amino acids. The germline CDR1 and CDR2 sequences are MGHDK and SYGVNS. This CDR3 is CASRWATEAFF. The CDR3, as DNA: TGTGCCAGCAGGTGGGCAACTGAGGCTTTCTTT. The whole variable domain, filled in from reference TRBV25-1 and TRBJ1-1, reads EADIYQTPRYLVIGTGKKITLECSQTMGHDKMYWYQQDPGMELHLIHYSYGVNSTEKGDLSSESTVSRIRTEHFPLTLESARPSHTSQYLCASRWATEAFFGQGTRLTVV.

The chain links TRBV4-1 to TRBJ2-7; D is perhaps TRBD2 (5 bases). The germline V gene encodes CDR1 MGHRA and CDR2 YSYEKL. The CDR3 length is 16 residues. Between the trimmed V and J ends, which lost 0 bases and 1 base, there was a span of 13 bases. The CDR3 DNA reads as TGCGCCAGCAGCCAAGAAGTAGTACGGGATTCCTACGAGCAGTACTTC. This translates into CASSQEVVRDSYEQYF.

V gene TRBV2 combines with J gene TRBJ1-5; D gene unclear. From germline, CDR1 is SNHLY and CDR2 FYNNEI. V lost 6 bases and J lost 4, with 13 bases in between. The CDR3 extends over 14 amino acids. CDR3 sequence (DNA): TGTGCCAGCAGCAATGGACGGGGTAATCAGCCCCAGCATTTT. Its translation: CASSNGRGNQPQHF.

This CDR3 reads CASSLAGTEGGYTF. In nucleotides, the CDR3 is TGCGCCAGCAGCTTGGCCGGGACAGAGGGCGGCTACACCTTC. The J gene is TRBJ1-2, the V gene TRBV5-1, with 7 bases aligning to TRBD1. The CDR3 is 14 amino acids. Trimming removed 0 bases from V and 8 bases from J; junction bases left unmatched: 7. Germline V gene lookup returns CDR1 SGHRS and CDR2 YFSETQ. The full variable domain, completed using reference TRBV5-1 and TRBJ1-2, is KAGVTQTPRYLIKTRGQQVTLSCSPISGHRSVSWYQQTPGQGLQFLFEYFSETQRNKGNFPGRFSGRQFSNSRSEMNVSTLELGDSALYLCASSLAGTEGGYTFGSGTRLTVV.

The chain carries TRBV18 and TRBJ2-3, with unresolved D. V was pared by 1 base and J by 2 bases, with 7 bases between. The germline gives CDR1 KGHSH, CDR2 LQKENI. The CDR3 totals 14 residues. CDR3 amino acids: CASSPRANTDTQYF. CDR3 in DNA: TGTGCCAGCTCACCACGTGCGAACACAGATACGCAGTATTTT.

A note on this clone: Other DNA sequences in the same sample also yield this CDR3. This chain joins TRBV30 and TRBJ2-7; 9 bases are a match to TRBD1. Germline CDR1 GTSNPN, CDR2 SVGIG (reference sequence). The CDR3 runs 12 residues. V gave up 5 bases and J gave up 4 bases; unmatched junction bases: 3. CDR3 coding DNA: TGTGCCTGGGGGACAGGGAGATACGAGCAGTACTTC. It yields the protein CAWGTGRYEQYF.

CDR3 sequence (DNA): TGTGCCAGCAGTGAGGACAGGGGTTCTTACAATGAGCAGTTCTTC. It is translated as CASSEDRGSYNEQFF. This chain connects TRBV2 to TRBJ2-1; 9 nucleotides line up with TRBD1. Trimming at V came to 3 bases and at J to 4 bases, leaving 4 bases not matched to a gene. Looked up from germline, CDR1 is SNHLY and CDR2 is FYNNEI. This CDR3 spans 15 amino acids.

The J gene is TRBJ1-1, the V gene TRBV6-5; tentatively, D is TRBD1 (5 bases). Per the germline V gene, CDR1 is MNHEY and CDR2 is SVGAGI. Trimming stripped 3 bases from V and 3 bases from J, with 14 bases between. This CDR3 spans 15 amino acids. The CDR3 region is CASSYGWGKDTEAFF. CDR3 nucleotides: TGTGCCAGCAGTTATGGTTGGGGCAAGGACACTGAAGCTTTCTTT.

The V and J genes are TRBV9 and TRBJ2-3, with D possibly being TRBD2 (6 bases). V lost 7 bases to trimming and J lost 2 bases, with 17 bases between them. Per the germline V gene, CDR1 is SGDLS and CDR2 is YYNGEE. CDR3 length equals 15 residues. This CDR3 reads CASCHSGVFTDTQYF. CDR3 DNA sequence: TGTGCCAGCTGCCATAGCGGAGTTTTCACAGATACGCAGTATTTT.

V and J are TRBV5-1 and TRBJ1-1; unclear D gene. The ends were cut back, 0 bases at V and 6 bases at J, with 18 bases in the middle. The CDR3 spans 16 residues. The germline V gene has CDR1 SGHRS and CDR2 YFSETQ. CDR3 nucleotides: TGCGCCAGCAGCTTGGACGGCAGGCCAGCGGTCGCTGAAGCTTTCTTT. Its protein is CASSLDGRPAVAEAFF.

V is TRBV6-5 and J is TRBJ2-1; 9 bases map to TRBD2. CDR3 length: 16 amino acids. Germline V CDR1 and CDR2: MNHEY, SVGAGI. J lost 4 bases, V lost 0 bases, and 4 bases had no gene match. The CDR3 sequence: CASSYSGGGAYNEQFF. The CDR3 DNA follows: TGTGCCAGCAGTTACTCCGGCGGGGGGGCTTACAATGAGCAGTTCTTC.

The CDR3 nucleotides are TGTGCCAGCAGTCTCCAGGGTGTGAACACTGAAGCTTTCTTT. Translating gives CASSLQGVNTEAFF. This chain connects TRBV6-5 to TRBJ1-1; weak D call: TRBD1 (5 bases). Per the germline V gene, CDR1 is MNHEY and CDR2 is SVGAGI. V lost 5 bases to trimming and J lost 0 bases, with 10 bases between them. CDR3 length: 14 amino acids.

The J gene is TRBJ1-1, the V gene TRBV27; D gene ambiguous. The ends were cut back, 0 bases at V and 1 base at J, with 6 bases in the middle. Germline V gene data show CDR1 as MNHEY and CDR2 as SMNVEV (reference sequence). This CDR3 has 14 residues. In DNA form, the CDR3 reads TGTGCCAGCAGTTTATCGTTCCAGAACACTGAAGCTTTCTTT. It is translated as CASSLSFQNTEAFF.

This clone was observed once. The chain employs TRBV5-6 and TRBJ2-5; 14 bases fit TRBD2. The CDR3 loop spans 15 amino acids. CDR1 is SGHDT, CDR2 YYEEEE, per germline. V dropped 4 bases and J dropped 5; count of bases not matched to a gene: 4. CDR3 sequence reads: CASSVGLAGVETQYF. CDR3 sequence (DNA): TGTGCCAGCAGCGTGGGACTAGCGGGAGTGGAGACCCAGTACTTC. Together with reference TRBV5-6 and TRBJ2-5, the CDR3 gives the full variable domain: DAGVTQSPTHLIKTRGQQVTLRCSPKSGHDTVSWYQQALGQGPQFIFQYYEEEERQRGNFPDRFSGHQFPNYSSELNVNALLLGDSALYLCASSVGLAGVETQYFGPGTRLLVL.